The TCR beta chain under discussion was sequenced for a study of blood T cell repertoires in COVID-19. Study-level background: Both acute and convalescent COVID-19 samples were obtained from the United States, Italy and Spain. PBMCs, B-cell-depleted T cells, or T cells were the source of the cDNA or gDNA that made up the material.

Patients from Seattle were sampled longitudinally, starting during active infection. Clones were read by immunoSEQ multiplex PCR, and TCRdb kept only the in-frame ones, dropping some. The sample has 200,000 to 300,000 clones; approximately 85% are singletons. The V and J ends lost 5 bases and 0 bases respectively, with 9 bases between them. The CDR3 contains 15 residues. Germline-derived CDR1 and CDR2 are SGHNT and YYREEE (reference sequence). Input material: peripheral blood. The clonotype originates from a man between 45 and 60 years old with COVID-19, enrolled during active disease. The genes are TRBV5-4 and TRBJ2-6; D possibly corresponds to TRBD1 (6 bases). The CDR3 nucleotides read TGTGCCAGCAGTAGCAGGGGCTCTGGGGCCAACGTCCTGACTTTC. This sequence encodes CASSSRGSGANVLTF.